This TCR beta chain was recovered during a study of tumor and adjacent non-tumor tissue in lung cancer. About the study: The patients, around 10 men and roughly 5 women, were roughly 30 to 76 with stage I to III disease.

Three rounds of nested PCR, following a modified ARM-PCR protocol, produced the TCRbeta library. TCRdb passed the multiplex PCR reads through MiXCR, listing each CDR3 protein once. There are 200,000 to 250,000 distinct CDR3 sequences in the sample; approximately 74% occur only once, and 25% lies in the top ten. This clonotype was picked up many times. The antigen is not known. Study findings and constraints: Tumor tissue had significantly higher TCR diversity than normal lung. Patients with more diverse tumor TCRs had worse survival.

CDR3 length: 16 amino acids. The germline V and J ends were trimmed by 1 base and 1 base, with 13 bases remaining between them. From germline, CDR1 is SGHAT and CDR2 FQNNGV. The template was RNA from unsorted bulk tissue. J is TRBJ2-5 and V is TRBV11-2; unclear D gene. Sequenced input: lung tumor tissue. The TCR sequence derives from a man in his fifties or sixties with non-small cell lung cancer. CDR3 sequence reads: CASSLGGPRSQETQYF. CDR3 in DNA: TGTGCCAGCAGCTTAGGCGGTCCTCGGAGCCAAGAGACCCAGTACTTC.